Sequencing of this T cell receptor beta chain was carried out in a study of shared clonotypes between healthy human individuals. With regard to this clone: Its matching antigen is unknown.

Terminally differentiated effector memory CD45RA+ cells were left out of the naive CD8 fraction, which was CD45RO-negative and positively selected for CCR7. Those who donated, Caucasian adults without exception, all lived in Nashville, Tennessee. Germline values: CDR1 SNHLY, CDR2 FYNNEI. This CDR3 is 12 amino acids long. V gave up 8 bases and J gave up 3 bases, with 8 bases separating them. Assay: immunoSEQ multiplex PCR; the TCRdb copy retains only in-frame clones and omits some. The sample contains more than 2 million clones, roughly 93% of which appear only once. Study observations and caveats: Naive subsets usually exceeded memory subsets in estimated richness.

The sequencing input was naive CD8+ T cells from PBMCs. The sequence came from a man between 18 and 29 years old in good health. Some clones in this sample may be carry-over from other donors' samples. V gene TRBV2 combines with J gene TRBJ2-1; D gene uncertain. In nucleotides, the CDR3 is TGTGCCAGCCTGGGTAGCTACAATGAGCAGTTCTTC. Protein: CASLGSYNEQFF.